A single count supports the clone carrying this T cell receptor (delta chain). A single base separates this from a much larger clone, so it may be a read error. Other DNA sequences in this specimen translate into the identical CDR3. The sample originates from a study of gamma-delta chains in newborns, infants, children. TCRdb re-called the reads through CATT. The sample has 1,500 to 2,000 delta-chain clones, roughly 47% seen once; the top ten hold around 20%. CDR1 is GEAIGNYY, CDR2 EKD, per germline. CDR3 length: 15 amino acids. With 3 bases removed from V and 4 bases from J, the gap between germline ends came to 17 bases.

This TCR derives from a child who had a fever. Sequenced material: blood. The chain is built from TRDV2 and TRDJ1; D call uncertain. The chain's CDR3 is CACDLVTHRGDKLIF. The CDR3 coding sequence is TGTGCCTGTGACCTGGTGACCCACAGGGGCGATAAACTCATCTTT.